This paragraph covers one TCR beta chain sequence. The data belong to a study of beta chain features in type 1 diabetes. Isolated RNA was reverse transcribed in full, so expressed TCRB transcripts were sequenced. Assay: immunoSEQ multiplex PCR; the TCRdb copy retains only in-frame clones and omits some. The sample carries around 280,000 clones, roughly 8% recorded once. The V gene end was trimmed by 2 bases and the J gene end by 7 bases; junction bases not matched to a gene: 18. The CDR3 is 18 amino acids. The germline gives CDR1 GTSNPN, CDR2 SVGIG (reference sequence). The sequence was obtained from a woman aged 18-35 years in good health. The sample taken for sequencing was central memory CD4+ T cells from blood. The V gene is TRBV30, the J gene TRBJ2-1; TRBD2 matches at 9 bases. The CDR3 is CAWSSLEGGGRALNEQFF. DNA of the CDR3: TGTGCCTGGAGTTCCCTCGAGGGGGGCGGGAGGGCCTTGAATGAGCAGTTCTTC.